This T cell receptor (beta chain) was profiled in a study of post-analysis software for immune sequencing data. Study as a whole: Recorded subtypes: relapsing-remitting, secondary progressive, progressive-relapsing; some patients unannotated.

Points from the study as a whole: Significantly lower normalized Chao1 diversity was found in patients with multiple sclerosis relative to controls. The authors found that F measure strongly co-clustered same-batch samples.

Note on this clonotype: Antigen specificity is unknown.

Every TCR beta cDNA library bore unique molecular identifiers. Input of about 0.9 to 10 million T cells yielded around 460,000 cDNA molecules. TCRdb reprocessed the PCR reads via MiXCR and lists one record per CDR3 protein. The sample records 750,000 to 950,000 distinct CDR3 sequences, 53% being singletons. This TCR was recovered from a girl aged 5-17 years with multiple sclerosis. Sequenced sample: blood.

The CDR3 sequence is CASSQIQGLHEAFF. The CDR3 DNA follows: TGCGCCAGCAGCCAGATACAGGGCCTACATGAAGCTTTCTTT. This sequence joins TRBV4-3 and TRBJ1-1, with D tentatively TRBD1 (6 bases). The CDR3 contains 14 residues. CDR1 is LGHNA and CDR2 is YSLEER in the germline V gene. Trimming cost V 3 bases and J 7 bases, with 15 bases left between them.